This TCR beta chain was profiled in a study of T cell repertoires in cytomegalovirus infection. Whole-study results and caveats: Within the response measured ex vivo, HLA-C-restricted CMV-specific TCR beta clonotypes were dominant. Cumulative frequency (of public TCR beta family members) identified carriers of CMV plus the relevant HLA.

This clonotype was counted at least ten times. What it binds is unknown. Germline values: CDR1 SQVTM, CDR2 ANQGSEA. The CDR3 is made up of 14 amino acids. The junction had 11 bases not matched to a gene; V was cut back by 4 bases and J by 9 bases. TCRdb re-derived calls from the reads in MiXCR, one entry per CDR3 protein. Of fewer than 300,000 distinct CDR3 sequences listed, roughly 23% are singletons. The receptor was isolated from a human donor in good health (CMV status not recorded). Some clones in this sample may be carry-over from other donors' samples. The rearrangement links TRBV29-1 to TRBJ2-1; 8 nucleotides line up with TRBD2. Material: PBMCs. The CDR3 region has the DNA TGCAGCGTTGTTTTCTCCGGGAGGGCCGGTGAGCAGTTCTTC. This sequence encodes CSVVFSGRAGEQFF.